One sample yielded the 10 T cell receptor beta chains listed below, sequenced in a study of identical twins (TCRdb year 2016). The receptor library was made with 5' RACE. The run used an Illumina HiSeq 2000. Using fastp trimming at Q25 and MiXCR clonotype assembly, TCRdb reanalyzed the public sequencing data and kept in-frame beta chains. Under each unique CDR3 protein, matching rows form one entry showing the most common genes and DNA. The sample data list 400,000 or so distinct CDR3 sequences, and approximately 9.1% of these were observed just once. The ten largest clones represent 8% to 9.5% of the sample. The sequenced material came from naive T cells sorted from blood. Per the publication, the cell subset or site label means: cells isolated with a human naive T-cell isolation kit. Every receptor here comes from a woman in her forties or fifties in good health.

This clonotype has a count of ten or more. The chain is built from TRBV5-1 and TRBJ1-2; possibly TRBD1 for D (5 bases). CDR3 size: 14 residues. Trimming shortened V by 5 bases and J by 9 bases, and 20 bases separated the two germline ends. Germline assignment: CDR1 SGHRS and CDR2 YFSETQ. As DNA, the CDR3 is TGCGCCAGCAGTGATTCGGGGCAGCTTATGCGCTACACCTTC. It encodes CASSDSGQLMRYTF.

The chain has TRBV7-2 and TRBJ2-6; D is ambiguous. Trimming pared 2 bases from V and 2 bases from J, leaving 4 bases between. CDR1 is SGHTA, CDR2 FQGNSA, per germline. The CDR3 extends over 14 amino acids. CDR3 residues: CASSLYAGANVLTF. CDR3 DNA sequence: TGTGCCAGCAGCTTATATGCTGGGGCCAACGTCCTGACTTTC.

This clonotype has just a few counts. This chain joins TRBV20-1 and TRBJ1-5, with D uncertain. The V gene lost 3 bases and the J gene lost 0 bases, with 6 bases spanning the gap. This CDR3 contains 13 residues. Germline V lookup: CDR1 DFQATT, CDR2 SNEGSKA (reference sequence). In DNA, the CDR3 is TGCAGTGCTAGTGACGGTAGCAATCAGCCCCAGCATTTT. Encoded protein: CSASDGSNQPQHF.

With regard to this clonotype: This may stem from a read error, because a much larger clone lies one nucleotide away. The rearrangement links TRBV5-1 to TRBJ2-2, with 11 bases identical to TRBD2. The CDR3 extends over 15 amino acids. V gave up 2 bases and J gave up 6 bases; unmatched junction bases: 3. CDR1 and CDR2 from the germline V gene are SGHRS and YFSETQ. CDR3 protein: CASSLLAGESGELFF. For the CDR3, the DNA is TGCGCCAGCAGCTTACTAGCGGGAGAATCCGGGGAGCTGTTTTTT.

CDR3 sequence: CASSWQGKSTDTQYF. The CDR3 DNA is TGTGCCAGCAGCTGGCAGGGAAAAAGCACAGATACGCAGTATTTT. V gene TRBV27 combines with J gene TRBJ2-3, with D perhaps matching TRBD1 (5 bases). Between the trimmed V and J ends, which lost 6 bases and 0 bases, there was a span of 13 bases. Germline V gene data show CDR1 as MNHEY and CDR2 as SMNVEV (reference sequence). CDR3 length: 15 residues.

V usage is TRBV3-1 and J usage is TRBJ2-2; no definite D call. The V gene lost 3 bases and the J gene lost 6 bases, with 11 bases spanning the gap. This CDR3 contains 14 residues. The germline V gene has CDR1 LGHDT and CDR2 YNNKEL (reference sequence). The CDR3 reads CASSHLSVAGELFF. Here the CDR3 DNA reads TGTGCCAGCAGCCACCTTTCCGTCGCCGGGGAGCTGTTTTTT.

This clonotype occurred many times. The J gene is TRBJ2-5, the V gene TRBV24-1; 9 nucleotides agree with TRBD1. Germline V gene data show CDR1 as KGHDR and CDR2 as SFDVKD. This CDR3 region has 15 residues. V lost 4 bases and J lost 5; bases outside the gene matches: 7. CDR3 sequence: CATSDLDRGFETQYF. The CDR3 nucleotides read TGTGCCACCAGTGACCTTGACAGGGGGTTCGAGACCCAGTACTTC.

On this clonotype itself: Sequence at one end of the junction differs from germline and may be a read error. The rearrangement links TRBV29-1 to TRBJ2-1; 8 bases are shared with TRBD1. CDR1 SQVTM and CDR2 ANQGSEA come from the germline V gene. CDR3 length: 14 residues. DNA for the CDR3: TGCAGCGCCTATGGACAGGGCTCGTACAATGATCAGTTCTTC. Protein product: CSAYGQGSYNDQFF.

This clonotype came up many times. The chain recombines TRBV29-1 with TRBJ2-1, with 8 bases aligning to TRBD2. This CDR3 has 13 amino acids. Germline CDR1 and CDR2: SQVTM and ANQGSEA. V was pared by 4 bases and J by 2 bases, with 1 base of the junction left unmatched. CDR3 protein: CSVGSGTYNEQFF. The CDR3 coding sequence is TGCAGCGTTGGTAGCGGGACCTACAATGAGCAGTTCTTC.

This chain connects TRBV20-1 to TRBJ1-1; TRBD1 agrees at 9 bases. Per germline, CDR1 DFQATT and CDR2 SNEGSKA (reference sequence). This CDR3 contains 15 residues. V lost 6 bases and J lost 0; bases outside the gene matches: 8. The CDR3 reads CSALQGASVNTEAFF. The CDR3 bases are TGCAGTGCGCTACAGGGGGCTTCGGTGAACACTGAAGCTTTCTTT.